These 19 T cell receptor beta chains originate from one sample sequenced in a study of CD8+ T cells in alopecia areata (dated by TCRdb to 2017 to 2018). Interpreted using the paper, the time point label stands for: baseline before oral tofacitinib. Library method: the immunoSEQ multiplex PCR assay. RNA was extracted from all samples and reverse transcribed into cDNA, which served as template for TCR sequencing. TCRdb took over this immuneACCESS table, retaining in-frame rearrangements with V and J assigned. Such tables are incomplete; in checked studies, under half of the missing clones stem from an unresolved V gene, and the remainder is unexplained. This sample gives roughly 130,000 clones in total; roughly 61% of them show up just once. The biggest ten clones account for 4.5% to 5.5% of the sample. The source was CD4+ T cells sorted from blood, collected at week 0. Source of these receptors: a human donor with alopecia areata.

The chain couples TRBV20-1 to TRBJ2-5; D uncertain. With 6 bases removed from V and 3 bases from J, the gap between germline ends came to 8 bases. Germline-derived CDR1 and CDR2 are DFQATT and SNEGSKA (reference sequence). The CDR3 covers 11 residues. The CDR3 spells CSAATKETQYF. The DNA of the CDR3 is TGCAGTGCGGCCACCAAAGAGACCCAGTACTTC.

This clone is a singleton in its sample. The chain links TRBV9 to TRBJ2-1; 10 nucleotides agree with TRBD2. This CDR3 region has 15 residues. From germline, CDR1 is SGDLS and CDR2 YYNGEE. J was trimmed by 6 bases and V by 4 bases; bases with no gene match: 7. The CDR3, as DNA: TGTGCCAGCAGCATCACTAGCGGGGTAACCAATGAGCAGTTCTTC. Residues: CASSITSGVTNEQFF.

CDR3 DNA sequence: TGTGCCAGCAGCTTCAGAGCGGGAGCTGATGACGAGCAGTACTTC. As protein: CASSFRAGADDEQYF. This chain joins TRBV13 and TRBJ2-7, with 8 nucleotides matching TRBD2. The V gene end was trimmed by 3 bases and the J gene end by 5 bases; junction bases not matched to a gene: 9. Germline-derived CDR1 and CDR2 are PRHDT and FYEKMQ (reference sequence). The CDR3 has 15 residues.

The table lists this clone with a count of one. The chain carries TRBV6-6 and TRBJ1-5, with D unclear. Germline V gene data show CDR1 as MNHNY and CDR2 as SVGAGI (reference sequence). The V gene lost 2 bases and the J gene lost 3 bases, with 5 bases spanning the gap. There are 13 residues in the CDR3. CDR3 nucleotides: TGTGCCAGCAGTTACAGAAACAATCAGCCCCAGCATTTT. Encoded protein: CASSYRNNQPQHF.

This rearrangement joins TRBV29-1 to TRBJ2-7; D is unresolved. V dropped 5 bases and J dropped 0 bases, with 8 bases sitting between them. Germline lookup yields CDR1 SQVTM and CDR2 ANQGSEA. CDR3 length equals 12 residues. The CDR3 is CSVSHLSYEQYF. The DNA of the CDR3 is TGCAGCGTTTCTCACCTCTCCTACGAGCAGTACTTC.

The chain joins TRBV10-2 to TRBJ2-7; D uncertain. Germline CDR1 reads WSHSY; CDR2 reads SAAADI. Trimming stripped 4 bases from V and 2 bases from J, with 6 bases between. This CDR3 spans 12 amino acids. The CDR3 DNA sequence: TGCGCCAGCAGTGCGACTGCCTACGAGCAGTACTTC. Translating gives CASSATAYEQYF.

The V call is TRBV7-9, the J call TRBJ2-1, with 10 bases matching TRBD2. CDR3 length: 16 amino acids. CDR1 is SEHNR, CDR2 FQNEAQ, per germline (reference sequence). V was clipped by 6 bases and J by 3 bases; unmatched bases: 8. The CDR3 DNA reads TGTGCCAGCAGTCCTGTAGCGGGAGGTATCTACAATGAGCAGTTCTTC. It translates to CASSPVAGGIYNEQFF.

The rearrangement joins TRBV27 to TRBJ2-2; tentatively, D is TRBD1 (6 bases). V was clipped by 5 bases and J by 4 bases, with 14 bases between them. This CDR3 has 15 residues. Germline loops: CDR1 MNHEY, CDR2 SMNVEV (reference sequence). The DNA for the CDR3 is TGTGCCAGCAGTGACAGGTCCCCGAGCACCGGGGAGCTGTTTTTT. It is translated as CASSDRSPSTGELFF.

This chain joins TRBV29-1 and TRBJ2-3; TRBD1 matches at 7 bases. The CDR3 has 14 residues. CDR1 is SQVTM, CDR2 ANQGSEA, per germline. V lost 5 bases and J lost 2; bases outside the gene matches: 7. CDR3 sequence reads: CSVRKGQTTDTQYF. CDR3 bases: TGCAGCGTTCGCAAGGGACAGACCACAGATACGCAGTATTTT.

The chain has TRBV5-1 and TRBJ1-2; 9 nucleotides line up with TRBD1. Per germline, CDR1 SGHRS and CDR2 YFSETQ. This CDR3 region has 15 residues. V trimming: 2 bases; J trimming: 7 bases; junction bases outside the gene matches: 9. The CDR3 reads CASSFRLTGGGGYTF. The CDR3 bases are TGCGCCAGCAGCTTCCGTTTGACAGGGGGAGGTGGCTACACCTTC.

This clone was observed a single time. CDR3 in amino acids: CASSPPQGQGSNQPQHF. CDR3 nucleotides: TGTGCCAGCTCACCACCCCAGGGACAGGGGAGCAATCAGCCCCAGCATTTT. This chain uses TRBV18 with TRBJ1-5; 10 positions agree with TRBD1. The V gene end was trimmed by 0 bases and the J gene end by 1 base; junction bases not matched to a gene: 3. CDR3 length equals 17 residues. From germline, CDR1 is KGHSH and CDR2 LQKENI.

This chain links TRBV28 with TRBJ2-1, with 9 bases lining up with TRBD2. CDR1 MDHEN and CDR2 SYDVKM come from the germline V gene. This CDR3 spans 16 amino acids. With V trimmed by 4 bases and J by 4 bases, 8 bases remained unmatched. The CDR3 DNA follows: TGTGCCAGCAGTTCGCAAGCGGGAGGACGGTACAATGAGCAGTTCTTC. It translates to CASSSQAGGRYNEQFF. Looking up the rest from reference TRBV28 and TRBJ2-1 gives the full variable domain: DVKVTQSSRYLVKRTGEKVFLECVQDMDHENMFWYRQDPGLGLRLIYFSYDVKMKEKGDIPEGYSVSREKKERFSLILESASTNQTSMYLCASSSQAGGRYNEQFFGPGTRLTVL.

The CDR3 nucleotides read TGTGCCAGCAGCTTATCGGCTAGCGGGGGCTACGAGCAGTACTTC. Amino acid sequence: CASSLSASGGYEQYF. This chain connects TRBV7-2 to TRBJ2-7; 10 bases map to TRBD2. This CDR3 has 15 amino acids. The V gene's germline CDR1 is SGHTA and CDR2 FQGNSA. With 2 bases clipped from V and 3 bases from J, the junction kept 4 bases outside the gene matches. Based on the CDR3 plus reference TRBV7-2 and TRBJ2-7, the full variable domain is GAGVSQSPSNKVTEKGKDVELRCDPISGHTALYWYRQSLGQGLEFLIYFQGNSAPDKSGLPSDRFSAERTGGSVSTLTIQRTQQEDSAVYLCASSLSASGGYEQYFGPGTRLTVT.

The rearrangement links TRBV27 to TRBJ1-2; a weak D match, TRBD1 (5 bases). V was trimmed by 5 bases and J by 4 bases, leaving 11 bases between them. The CDR3 covers 13 residues. Looked up from germline, CDR1 is MNHEY and CDR2 is SMNVEV (reference sequence). CDR3 in amino acids: CASSGQGSYGYTF. The CDR3 DNA is TGTGCCAGCAGTGGCCAGGGATCCTATGGCTACACCTTC.

This chain uses TRBV12-5 with TRBJ2-1; 11 positions match TRBD2. This CDR3 comprises 16 residues. The germline V gene has CDR1 LGHNT and CDR2 FRNRAP. V was clipped by 7 bases and J by 0 bases; unmatched bases: 5. CDR3 DNA: TGTGCTAGTGCCTCTAGCGGGAGGAGCTCCTACAATGAGCAGTTCTTC. Amino acids: CASASSGRSSYNEQFF.

V is TRBV5-1 and J is TRBJ1-1; 7 bases match TRBD1. This CDR3 has 15 amino acids. Trimming took 2 bases from V and 7 from J; bases not matched to a gene: 11. Per the germline V gene, CDR1 is SGHRS and CDR2 is YFSETQ. CDR3 bases: TGCGCCAGCAGCTTACGACAGGGAGATTTCGGTGAAGCTTTCTTT. Translation: CASSLRQGDFGEAFF.

The gene calls are TRBV6-6 and TRBJ1-1, with 9 bases identical to TRBD1. This CDR3 is 14 amino acids long. Losses at the gene ends were 2 bases for V and 8 bases for J; bases not matched to a gene: 6. Germline CDR1 reads MNHNY; CDR2 reads SVGAGI (reference sequence). CDR3 residues: CASSYHDRGGEAFF. CDR3 nucleotides: TGTGCCAGCAGTTACCACGACAGGGGGGGAGAAGCTTTCTTT.

In this sample, this clone turned up once. V gene TRBV27 combines with J gene TRBJ2-7; D is unresolved. The CDR3 covers 14 residues. Trimming stripped 3 bases from V and 0 bases from J, with 9 bases between. The V gene's germline CDR1 is MNHEY and CDR2 SMNVEV (reference sequence). The CDR3 reads CASSFAKSSYEQYF. The CDR3 DNA is TGTGCCAGCAGTTTTGCTAAGAGCTCCTACGAGCAGTACTTC.

This chain connects TRBV27 to TRBJ1-4, with D uncertain. CDR3 length: 12 amino acids. The V end lost 6 bases, the J end lost 4 bases, and 6 bases lay between the germline ends. CDR1 is MNHEY and CDR2 is SMNVEV in the germline V gene (reference sequence). CDR3 nucleotides: TGTGCCAGCAGAAAGATTAATGAAAAACTGTTTTTT. Protein: CASRKINEKLFF. The full variable domain, in which reference TRBV27 and TRBJ1-4 provide the parts outside the CDR3, is EAQVTQNPRYLITVTGKKLTVTCSQNMNHEYMSWYRQDPGLGLRQIYYSMNVEVTDKGDVPEGYKVSRKEKRNFPLILESPSPNQTSLYFCASRKINEKLFFGSGTQLSVL.